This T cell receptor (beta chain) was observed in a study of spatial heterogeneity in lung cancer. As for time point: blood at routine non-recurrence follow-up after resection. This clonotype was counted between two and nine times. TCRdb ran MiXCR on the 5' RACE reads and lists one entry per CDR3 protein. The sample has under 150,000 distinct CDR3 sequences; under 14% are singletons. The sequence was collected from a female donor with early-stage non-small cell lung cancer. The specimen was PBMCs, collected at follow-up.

The CDR3 DNA reads TGTGCCAGCAAAGGACGGCGTTCGGACATTCAGTACTTC. This codes for CASKGRRSDIQYF. The chain employs TRBV27 and TRBJ2-4; D call uncertain. V dropped 7 bases and J dropped 8 bases, with 15 bases sitting between them. CDR3 size: 13 residues. Germline CDR1 MNHEY, CDR2 SMNVEV (reference sequence).